A single sample is the source of the 18 T cell receptor beta chains below, sequenced in a study of cytomegalovirus exposure and HLA in healthy donors. TCRdb keeps only in-frame clones here, not all; method: immunoSEQ multiplex PCR. The table includes approximately 82,000 clones, over 85% detected once. Sequencing was carried out using PBMCs. These TCRs come from a woman under 30 in good health and CMV-seronegative.

The chain recombines TRBV6-5 with TRBJ2-1; D not resolved. From germline, CDR1 is MNHEY and CDR2 SVGAGI. CDR3 length: 12 amino acids. V lost 5 bases to trimming and J lost 5 bases, with 7 bases between them. The DNA of the CDR3 is TGTGCCAGCAGTGAACATAACAATGAGCAGTTCTTC. Translation gives CASSEHNNEQFF.

V is TRBV6-5 and J is TRBJ1-5, with TRBD1 matching 9 bases. The CDR3 extends over 13 amino acids. Looked up from germline, CDR1 is MNHEY and CDR2 is SVGAGI. The J segment lost 7 bases and the V segment lost 5 bases, leaving 3 bases of the junction unmatched. Written as DNA, the CDR3 is TGTGCCAGCAGTGAACAGGGGGCACAGCCCCAGCATTTT. Its protein product is CASSEQGAQPQHF.

The rearrangement links TRBV18 to TRBJ1-2, with D hard to call. This CDR3 has 13 amino acids. Germline V gives CDR1 KGHSH, CDR2 LQKENI. The ends were cut back, 5 bases at V and 1 base at J, with 8 bases in the middle. CDR3 nucleotides: TGTGCCAGCTCAACCACTGATAACTATGGCTACACCTTC. It yields the protein CASSTTDNYGYTF.

The chain combines TRBV19 with TRBJ1-2; 10 bases fit TRBD1. The CDR3 is 14 residues long. The J segment lost 1 base and the V segment lost 10 bases, leaving 6 bases of the junction unmatched. Germline loops: CDR1 LNHDA, CDR2 SQIVND (reference sequence). The DNA of the CDR3 is TGTGCCACCCGGGACAGGGGAGGTAACTATGGCTACACCTTC. Protein product: CATRDRGGNYGYTF.

V gene TRBV10-2 combines with J gene TRBJ2-7; 9 bases map to TRBD1. The CDR3 spans 16 residues. CDR1 and CDR2 (germline): WSHSY, SAAADI. V gave up 4 bases and J gave up 2 bases; unmatched junction bases: 9. CDR3 amino acids: CASSVPRDRDTYEQYF. The CDR3 DNA reads as TGCGCCAGCAGTGTCCCCCGGGACAGGGATACCTACGAGCAGTACTTC.

The rearrangement links TRBV5-1 to TRBJ2-5; TRBD1 aligns across 9 bases. Germline loops: CDR1 SGHRS, CDR2 YFSETQ. V lost 2 bases and J lost 9; bases outside the gene matches: 20. The CDR3 contains 18 residues. CDR3 nucleotide sequence: TGCGCCAGCAGCTTTGCCGGGACAGGGTACCGCCCACCTTACCCCCAGTACTTC. Protein sequence: CASSFAGTGYRPPYPQYF.

The chain is built from TRBV7-6 and TRBJ1-4; unclear D gene. This CDR3 is built from 12 residues. Looked up from germline, CDR1 is SGHVS and CDR2 is FNYEAQ. The V gene lost 5 bases and the J gene lost 8 bases, with 9 bases spanning the gap. The CDR3 nucleotides read TGTGCCAGCAGCGCCCGGAGGGAAAAACTGTTTTTT. Translation: CASSARREKLFF.

The chain joins TRBV6-5 to TRBJ1-5; 7 bases agree with TRBD1. V was clipped by 6 bases and J by 2 bases; unmatched bases: 1. This CDR3 has 13 residues. Per germline, CDR1 MNHEY and CDR2 SVGAGI. The CDR3 coding sequence is TGTGCCAGCAGACAGGGGCGCAATCAGCCCCAGCATTTT. Translating it yields CASRQGRNQPQHF.

The rearrangement links TRBV7-9 to TRBJ2-5, with 7 bases that match TRBD2. V was clipped by 7 bases and J by 5 bases; unmatched bases: 4. This CDR3 region has 12 residues. Germline CDR1 and CDR2: SEHNR and FQNEAQ (reference sequence). The CDR3 here is CASKGLTETQYF. In nucleotides, the CDR3 is TGTGCCAGCAAGGGACTAACGGAGACCCAGTACTTC.

The chain recombines TRBV19 with TRBJ2-7; D may be TRBD1 (5 bases). In germline, CDR1 is LNHDA, CDR2 SQIVND (reference sequence). V shed 8 bases and J shed 0 bases, with 20 bases lying between them. The CDR3 length is 16 residues. CDR3 in DNA: TGTGCCAGTTCGACGGCAGGGCCCAGAACCTCCTACGAGCAGTACTTC. This codes for CASSTAGPRTSYEQYF.

This sequence joins TRBV11-2 and TRBJ2-5; the match to TRBD2 covers 8 bases. CDR3 length equals 13 residues. CDR1 and CDR2 (germline): SGHAT, FQNNGV. The V gene end was trimmed by 7 bases and the J gene end by 5 bases; junction bases not matched to a gene: 6. In DNA, the CDR3 is TGTGCCAGCACCCGAGCGGGAGTGGAGACCCAGTACTTC. It codes for CASTRAGVETQYF.

V usage is TRBV9 and J usage is TRBJ2-2; tentative D call: TRBD2 (7 bases). Between the trimmed V and J ends, which lost 4 bases and 4 bases, there was a span of 17 bases. The CDR3 runs to 16 residues. Germline V gives CDR1 SGDLS, CDR2 YYNGEE. CDR3 sequence (DNA): TGTGCCAGCAGCTCGGGGGGAACAGGGACCACCGGGGAGCTGTTTTTT. Its protein is CASSSGGTGTTGELFF.

This rearrangement joins TRBV15 to TRBJ1-1, with 7 nucleotides matching TRBD1. Trimming cost V 1 base and J 10 bases; bases outside gene matches: 15. This CDR3 has 16 amino acids. Per the germline V gene, CDR1 is LNHNV and CDR2 is YYDKDF (reference sequence). CDR3 loop: CATSRGLLKDRERAFF. The CDR3 bases are TGTGCCACCAGCAGAGGGCTCCTAAAAGACAGGGAGCGAGCTTTCTTT.

The genes are TRBV2 and TRBJ1-5, with no clear D. The CDR3 has 15 residues. Germline V gene sequence: CDR1 SNHLY, CDR2 FYNNEI. Trimming cost V 7 bases and J 3 bases, with 16 bases left between them. DNA for the CDR3: TGTGCCAGCACCATCGACGCGGGCTACAATCAGCCCCAGCATTTT. The encoded protein is CASTIDAGYNQPQHF.

The chain carries TRBV5-4 and TRBJ2-7; D might be TRBD2 (5 bases). Germline V lookup: CDR1 SGHNT, CDR2 YYREEE (reference sequence). This CDR3 has 14 residues. Trimming shortened V by 4 bases and J by 7 bases, and 18 bases separated the two germline ends. In DNA form, the CDR3 reads TGTGCCAGCAGCCAGACTAACAAAGTTCAAGAGCAGTACTTC. It yields the protein CASSQTNKVQEQYF.

This clone appeared a single time. The CDR3, as DNA: TGTGCCAGTGGGCGCTTCGACACCGGGGAGCTGTTTTTT. Translating gives CASGRFDTGELFF. The chain couples TRBV14 to TRBJ2-2; D is uncertain. CDR1 is SGHDN, CDR2 FVKESK, per germline. CDR3 length: 13 amino acids. The ends were cut back, 9 bases at V and 3 bases at J, with 11 bases in the middle.

The V gene is TRBV6-5, the J gene TRBJ2-3; the D gene is possibly TRBD1 (6 bases). V dropped 2 bases and J dropped 2 bases, with 11 bases sitting between them. CDR1 and CDR2 (germline): MNHEY, SVGAGI. The CDR3 contains 15 residues. The CDR3 DNA reads TGTGCCAGCAGTTACCAGGACAGCCCCACAGATACGCAGTATTTT. Its protein product is CASSYQDSPTDTQYF.

Written as DNA, the CDR3 is TGTGCCAGCAGTCCTCGACCGGGACAGGGAATCCCCGGGGAGCTGTTTTTT. Residues: CASSPRPGQGIPGELFF. This chain connects TRBV27 to TRBJ2-2; 9 bases map to TRBD1. The CDR3 length is 17 residues. Per germline, CDR1 MNHEY and CDR2 SMNVEV (reference sequence). J lost 6 bases, V lost 5 bases, and 13 bases had no gene match.